The next 32 T cell receptor beta chains were all read from a single sample in a study of blood T cell repertoires in COVID-19. Assay: immunoSEQ multiplex PCR; the TCRdb copy retains only in-frame clones and omits some. The sample contains some 380,000 clones, over 75% of which appear only once. Sequencing was done on a sample of PBMCs or T cells enriched from blood (not recorded which). The receptors originated from a woman in her thirties or forties with acute COVID-19.

The V gene is TRBV18, the J gene TRBJ1-2; no reliable D call. The CDR3 is 14 residues long. Germline CDR1 and CDR2: KGHSH and LQKENI. V lost 3 bases and J lost 4, with 12 bases in between. For the CDR3, the DNA is TGTGCCAGCTCACCTCAAGTAGCGGTCTATGGCTACACCTTC. This encodes CASSPQVAVYGYTF.

The chain is built from TRBV5-8 and TRBJ2-3; D is possibly TRBD1 (6 bases). This CDR3 has 17 residues. The V end lost 4 bases, the J end lost 4 bases, and 22 bases lay between the germline ends. Germline V CDR1 and CDR2: SGHTS, YDEGEE. The CDR3 nucleotides read TGTGCCAGCAGCACAGGGTTCCAGGGGTTGGGTTCAGATACGCAGTATTTT. Its translation: CASSTGFQGLGSDTQYF.

V usage is TRBV5-8 and J usage is TRBJ1-1, with D possibly TRBD1 on 6 matching bases. CDR1 and CDR2 from the germline V gene are SGHTS and YDEGEE. V was trimmed by 2 bases and J by 5 bases, leaving 19 bases between them. CDR3 length equals 16 residues. The DNA of the CDR3 is TGTGCCAGCAGCTTCGTCACGACAGGTTTATGGACTGAAGCTTTCTTT. This sequence encodes CASSFVTTGLWTEAFF.

The V gene is TRBV19, the J gene TRBJ1-1; no reliable D call. Germline CDR1 is LNHDA and CDR2 is SQIVND (reference sequence). The CDR3 has 13 amino acids. The germline V and J ends were trimmed by 1 base and 10 bases, with 13 bases remaining between them. The CDR3 spells CASSIGWSRGAFF. The CDR3, as DNA: TGTGCCAGTAGTATAGGTTGGTCTCGCGGAGCTTTCTTT.

The chain employs TRBV5-4 and TRBJ2-5; 9 bases agree with TRBD2. Losses at the gene ends were 4 bases for V and 5 bases for J; bases not matched to a gene: 9. This CDR3 region has 15 residues. Per germline, CDR1 SGHNT and CDR2 YYREEE (reference sequence). The CDR3 protein is CASSTPTSGRETQYF. CDR3 nucleotide sequence: TGTGCCAGCAGCACCCCGACTAGCGGCCGGGAGACCCAGTACTTC.

V gene TRBV7-8 combines with J gene TRBJ1-3, with 7 bases matching TRBD1. CDR3 size: 20 residues. CDR1 is SGHVS and CDR2 is FQNEAQ in the germline V gene. V lost 6 bases and J lost 0; bases outside the gene matches: 20. The CDR3, as DNA: TGTGCCAGCAGGCCAACCCGGACAGGCTTAAATACGGGCTCTGGAAACACCATATATTTT. Its protein is CASRPTRTGLNTGSGNTIYF.

The chain carries TRBV5-4 and TRBJ1-2, with D unclear. V lost 0 bases and J lost 3, with 12 bases in between. The CDR3 loop spans 15 amino acids. Germline CDR1 SGHNT, CDR2 YYREEE (reference sequence). CDR3 bases: TGTGCCAGCAGCTTGGACGGGTACTCTGACTATGGCTACACCTTC. Amino acids: CASSLDGYSDYGYTF. The complete variable domain, with remaining parts taken from reference TRBV5-4 and TRBJ1-2, reads ETGVTQSPTHLIKTRGQQVTLRCSSQSGHNTVSWYQQALGQGPQFIFQYYREEENGRGNFPPRFSGLQFPNYSSELNVNALELDDSALYLCASSLDGYSDYGYTFGSGTRLTVV.

The chain uses TRBV6-1 and TRBJ1-1, with D maybe TRBD1 (6 bases). This CDR3 region has 15 residues. Trimming took off 0 bases at V and 4 bases at J, with 12 bases between the two ends. Germline CDR1 MNHNS, CDR2 SASEGT. The chain's CDR3 is CASSEAAGVGTEAFF. CDR3 DNA sequence: TGTGCCAGCAGTGAAGCGGCAGGGGTCGGCACTGAAGCTTTCTTT.

The chain combines TRBV18 with TRBJ1-3, with TRBD1 as a possible D gene (5 bases). Trimming removed 4 bases at V and 0 bases at J, with 16 bases between. CDR3 size: 17 residues. Germline-derived CDR1 and CDR2 are KGHSH and LQKENI. The CDR3 sequence is CASSLRTSSNSGNTIYF. CDR3 nucleotides: TGTGCCAGCTCACTACGGACAAGCTCCAACTCTGGAAACACCATATATTTT.

This clone came up once. The chain links TRBV11-3 to TRBJ2-1, with TRBD2 identical over 11 bases. Germline CDR1 is SGHNT and CDR2 is YENEEA. After removal of 4 bases from V and 10 bases from J, the junction contained 9 bases not matched to a gene. CDR3 length: 15 residues. The CDR3 spells CASSSIAGGAGEQFF. As DNA, the CDR3 is TGTGCCAGCAGCTCGATAGCGGGGGGGGCCGGAGAGCAGTTCTTC. Variable domain in full (rest from reference TRBV11-3 and TRBJ2-1): EAGVVQSPRYKIIEKKQPVAFWCNPISGHNTLYWYLQNLGQGPELLIRYENEEAVDDSQLPKDRFSAERLKGVDSTLKIQPAELGDSAVYLCASSSIAGGAGEQFFGPGTRLTVL.

The CDR3 spells CASSLLLAGVDEQFF. In nucleotides, the CDR3 is TGTGCCAGCAGCTTATTACTAGCGGGGGTCGATGAGCAGTTCTTC. The chain uses TRBV7-9 and TRBJ2-1; 11 nucleotides line up with TRBD2. The CDR3 loop spans 15 amino acids. The germline CDR1 and CDR2 sequences are SEHNR and FQNEAQ (reference sequence). Unmatched junction bases numbered 5, after V lost 2 bases and J lost 8 bases.

The chain recombines TRBV3-1 (or the pseudogene TRBV3-2) with TRBJ2-5; the match to TRBD2 covers 11 bases. Germline CDR1 is LGHDT and CDR2 is YNNKEL (reference sequence). CDR3 length: 16 residues. V dropped 1 base and J dropped 2; count of bases not matched to a gene: 3. CDR3 residues: CASSQGLAGGQETQYF. DNA of the CDR3: TGTGCCAGCAGCCAAGGATTAGCGGGGGGGCAAGAGACCCAGTACTTC.

The chain couples TRBV9 to TRBJ1-1; TRBD1 matches 8 bases. Unmatched junction bases numbered 8, after V lost 3 bases and J lost 4 bases. There are 15 residues in the CDR3. Germline V gene data show CDR1 as SGDLS and CDR2 as YYNGEE. The CDR3 reads CASSGPRQGCTEAFF. In DNA, the CDR3 is TGTGCCAGCAGCGGCCCTAGACAGGGGTGCACTGAAGCTTTCTTT.

This sequence joins TRBV10-3 and TRBJ2-3; 8 nucleotides line up with TRBD1. V dropped 4 bases and J dropped 8; count of bases not matched to a gene: 8. There are 14 residues in the CDR3. Germline assignment: CDR1 ENHRY and CDR2 SYGVKD. CDR3 bases: TGTGCCATCAGTGGGGCCAGCGACAGGGGTACGCAGTATTTT. This codes for CAISGASDRGTQYF.

The J gene is TRBJ2-1, the V gene TRBV27, with 8 positions matching TRBD2. Germline lookup yields CDR1 MNHEY and CDR2 SMNVEV (reference sequence). This CDR3 has 17 residues. V was clipped by 3 bases and J by 5 bases; unmatched bases: 12. CDR3 in amino acids: CASSFRPSGPFNNEQFF. As DNA, the CDR3 is TGTGCCAGCAGTTTTCGGCCTAGCGGGCCTTTTAACAATGAGCAGTTCTTC.

V is TRBV5-6 and J is TRBJ1-6; TRBD1 aligns across 7 bases. The ends lost 2 bases at V and 7 bases at J; junction bases unmatched: 6. CDR3 length equals 15 residues. Germline CDR1 SGHDT, CDR2 YYEEEE. CDR3 sequence: CASSFSDRDNSPLHF. The CDR3 bases are TGTGCCAGCAGCTTTAGTGACAGGGACAATTCACCCCTCCACTTT.

The J gene is TRBJ2-3, the V gene TRBV3-1 (or the pseudogene TRBV3-2), with TRBD2 matching 7 bases. The germline V gene has CDR1 LGHDT and CDR2 YNNKEL (reference sequence). This CDR3 has 14 residues. J was trimmed by 4 bases and V by 0 bases; bases with no gene match: 1. The chain's CDR3 is CASSQEGGADTQYF. As DNA, the CDR3 is TGTGCCAGCAGCCAAGAGGGGGGGGCAGATACGCAGTATTTT.

This clone occurred a few times. The J gene is TRBJ1-2, the V gene TRBV7-5; TRBD1, the table's D call, lacks a check against the DNA. TRBV7-5 is annotated as a pseudogene. This CDR3 has 12 residues. CDR3 protein: CARSDRGNGYTF. The CDR3 bases are TGTGCCAGAAGCGACAGGGGAAATGGCTACACCTTC.

The V and J genes are TRBV29-1 and TRBJ1-2; 7 bases match TRBD1. The CDR3 contains 11 residues. With V trimmed by 7 bases and J by 7 bases, 6 bases remained unmatched. The germline V gene has CDR1 SQVTM and CDR2 ANQGSEA. CDR3 sequence (DNA): TGCAGCGGATACACAGGGGCTGGCTACACCTTC. Protein product: CSGYTGAGYTF.

This clone was observed once. The V and J genes are TRBV5-1 and TRBJ1-2; 8 nucleotides align to TRBD1. CDR3 length: 18 residues. Germline V gene data show CDR1 as SGHRS and CDR2 as YFSETQ. With 0 bases clipped from V and 2 bases from J, the junction kept 12 bases outside the gene matches. This CDR3 reads CASSLVWSLDRENYGYTF. CDR3 coding DNA: TGCGCCAGCAGCTTGGTTTGGTCGCTGGACAGGGAGAACTATGGCTACACCTTC.

This chain joins TRBV6-5 and TRBJ2-7; D uncertain. The CDR3 is made up of 12 amino acids. The V gene's germline CDR1 is MNHEY and CDR2 SVGAGI. Trimming stripped 6 bases from V and 6 bases from J, with 12 bases between. CDR3 protein: CASSIYPGEQYF. In DNA, the CDR3 is TGTGCCAGCAGCATTTATCCGGGCGAGCAGTACTTC.

This chain connects TRBV12-3 or TRBV12-4 to TRBJ1-2; tentatively, D is TRBD1 (6 bases). Trimming shortened V by 6 bases and J by 4 bases, and 12 bases separated the two germline ends. CDR3 length: 13 residues. This CDR3 is CASRSTGTYGYTF. The CDR3 region has the DNA TGTGCCAGCAGATCCACAGGGACCTATGGCTACACCTTC.

The chain couples TRBV10-3 to TRBJ1-2; a weak D match, TRBD1 (6 bases). Trimming shortened V by 0 bases and J by 9 bases, and 14 bases separated the two germline ends. CDR1 is ENHRY and CDR2 is SYGVKD in the germline V gene. There are 14 residues in the CDR3. DNA of the CDR3: TGTGCCATCAGTGAGTCGAACAGGGATGAACGCTACACCTTC. Its translation: CAISESNRDERYTF.

This chain connects TRBV15 to TRBJ2-7; D gene unclear. V lost 1 base and J 3 bases, leaving 7 bases between the germline ends. Germline CDR1 reads LNHNV; CDR2 reads YYDKDF (reference sequence). This CDR3 region has 13 residues. The CDR3: CATSRGSGYEQYF. DNA of the CDR3: TGTGCCACCAGCAGAGGTTCAGGCTACGAGCAGTACTTC.

The chain links TRBV5-4 to TRBJ2-5; 8 bases are a match to TRBD2. Germline-derived CDR1 and CDR2 are SGHNT and YYREEE (reference sequence). The CDR3 has 14 residues. V was clipped by 2 bases and J by 5 bases; unmatched bases: 5. The CDR3 bases are TGTGCCAGCAGCTTCGAGGCTAGCGGGGAGACCCAGTACTTC. This translates into CASSFEASGETQYF.

This chain links TRBV20-1 with TRBJ1-1; D remains unclear. Trimming took off 3 bases at V and 7 bases at J, with 12 bases between the two ends. Germline-derived CDR1 and CDR2 are DFQATT and SNEGSKA (reference sequence). The CDR3 sequence is 12 residues long. The CDR3 here is CSASGKTNEAFF. CDR3 nucleotide sequence: TGCAGTGCTAGTGGAAAGACAAATGAAGCTTTCTTT.

This clone was found once. Here the CDR3 reads CASSPRGTGNTGELFF. In DNA, the CDR3 is TGTGCCAGCTCACCACGGGGGACAGGGAACACCGGGGAGCTGTTTTTT. This chain connects TRBV18 to TRBJ2-2; 8 bases are shared with TRBD1. The junction had 2 bases not matched to a gene; V was cut back by 1 base and J by 1 base. The CDR3 covers 16 residues. Germline V CDR1 and CDR2: KGHSH, LQKENI.

The rearrangement joins TRBV23-1 to TRBJ1-2, with no clear D. TRBV23-1 is placed among ORFs of uncertain function. The CDR3 spans 12 residues. Between the trimmed V and J ends, which lost 6 bases and 2 bases, there was a span of 7 bases. In DNA, the CDR3 is TGCGCCAGCAGCACCGCGAACTATGGCTACACCTTC. It encodes CASSTANYGYTF.

This rearrangement joins TRBV25-1 to TRBJ1-6, with D perhaps matching TRBD1 (5 bases). CDR3 length: 14 residues. The germline V gene encodes CDR1 MGHDK and CDR2 SYGVNS. V was clipped by 4 bases and J by 7 bases, with 11 bases between them. The CDR3 loop is CASSADRRNSPLHF. DNA of the CDR3: TGTGCCAGCAGTGCCGACAGACGAAATTCACCCCTCCACTTT.

The chain joins TRBV5-1 to TRBJ1-3; 9 bases fit TRBD1. J was trimmed by 8 bases and V by 0 bases; bases with no gene match: 0. The CDR3 consists of 13 residues. Germline V lookup: CDR1 SGHRS, CDR2 YFSETQ. As DNA, the CDR3 is TGCGCCAGCAGCTTGGGGACAGGGGACACCATATATTTT. Translated: CASSLGTGDTIYF.

The V call is TRBV11-2, the J call TRBJ1-3; D uncertain. V lost 4 bases to trimming and J lost 1 base, with 8 bases between them. The CDR3 is made up of 14 amino acids. The germline V gene encodes CDR1 SGHAT and CDR2 FQNNGV. The CDR3 nucleotides read TGTGCCAGCAGCTCAAGCAGGTCTGGAAACACCATATATTTT. Protein: CASSSSRSGNTIYF.

The rearrangement links TRBV29-1 to TRBJ1-2, with 7 bases that match TRBD1. The CDR3 has 12 residues. After removal of 7 bases from V and 5 bases from J, the junction contained 7 bases not matched to a gene. In germline, CDR1 is SQVTM, CDR2 ANQGSEA. Written as DNA, the CDR3 is TGCAGCGCCCTCGGACAGGATTATGGCTACACCTTC. Its translation is CSALGQDYGYTF.